The 15 T cell receptor beta chains presented below share a single source sample, sequenced in a study of OX40 agonist ivuxolimab in advanced cancers. Sequenced by immunoSEQ multiplex PCR; TCRdb stores in-frame clones only, minus some. In the table there are approximately 22,000 clones, 86% of which are singletons. The sequencing used CD4+ or CD8+ T cells sorted from blood, collected in a trial of the OX40 agonist ivuxolimab. These receptors originate from an adult with an advanced solid tumor such as melanoma, head and neck, liver or kidney cancer.

V is TRBV18 and J is TRBJ2-7, with D possibly TRBD2 on 5 matching bases. The germline V gene encodes CDR1 KGHSH and CDR2 LQKENI. V dropped 2 bases and J dropped 7 bases, with 12 bases sitting between them. The CDR3 length is 13 residues. The CDR3 here is CASSPIGLREQYF. The CDR3 DNA is TGTGCCAGCTCACCAATTGGACTTCGGGAGCAGTACTTC.

A single count supports this clone. J is TRBJ1-6 and V is TRBV15; weak D call: TRBD1 (5 bases). Trimming cost V 6 bases and J 0 bases, with 15 bases left between them. The CDR3 has 17 amino acids. The germline CDR1 and CDR2 sequences are LNHNV and YYDKDF (reference sequence). CDR3 loop: CATSRGGVSSYNSPLHF. The CDR3, as DNA: TGTGCCACCAGTCGGGGGGGGGTTTCCTCCTATAATTCACCCCTCCACTTT.

This sequence joins TRBV13 and TRBJ2-1, with a weak D call TRBD1 (8 bases). V dropped 5 bases and J dropped 7 bases, with 18 bases sitting between them. The CDR3 length is 15 residues. Per the germline V gene, CDR1 is PRHDT and CDR2 is FYEKMQ (reference sequence). The DNA for the CDR3 is TGTGCCAGCAGCGTACAGAAACAGGGGGGGAATGAGCAGTTCTTC. This codes for CASSVQKQGGNEQFF.

The chain couples TRBV14 to TRBJ1-6, with D perhaps TRBD1 (6 bases). V lost 2 bases, J lost 14 bases, and 13 bases lay in between. The CDR3 covers 13 residues. CDR1 and CDR2 from the germline V gene are SGHDN and FVKESK. CDR3 in amino acids: CASSQTQGRALHF. CDR3 in DNA: TGTGCCAGCAGCCAAACACAGGGTCGGGCCCTCCACTTT.

The chain uses TRBV5-6 and TRBJ2-5; TRBD1 is a possible D gene (5 bases). The CDR3 is made up of 14 amino acids. CDR1 and CDR2 (germline): SGHDT, YYEEEE. Trimming shortened V by 2 bases and J by 2 bases, and 10 bases separated the two germline ends. The CDR3: CASSFMTDQETQYF. DNA for the CDR3: TGTGCCAGCAGCTTCATGACAGATCAAGAGACCCAGTACTTC.

This clone was observed a single time. The V gene is TRBV4-3, the J gene TRBJ1-4, with D tentatively TRBD1 (5 bases). Trimming stripped 0 bases from V and 0 bases from J, with 11 bases between. Germline loops: CDR1 LGHNA, CDR2 YSLEER. The CDR3 consists of 17 residues. CDR3 residues: CASSQDFGTATNEKLFF. In nucleotides, the CDR3 is TGCGCCAGCAGCCAAGATTTTGGGACTGCAACTAATGAAAAACTGTTTTTT.

The genes are TRBV29-1 and TRBJ1-1, with D perhaps matching TRBD1 (6 bases). V was cut by 7 bases and J by 1 base, with 19 bases left in between. CDR1 is SQVTM, CDR2 ANQGSEA, per germline. The length of the CDR3 is 15 residues. The CDR3 reads CSAGQTGTSNTEAFF. The CDR3 DNA follows: TGCAGCGCCGGCCAAACCGGGACATCGAACACTGAAGCTTTCTTT. Supplemented by reference TRBV29-1 and TRBJ1-1, the full variable domain reads SAVISQKPSRDICQRGTSLTIQCQVDSQVTMMFWYRQQPGQSLTLIATANQGSEATYESGFVIDKFPISRPNLTFSTLTVSNMSPEDSSIYLCSAGQTGTSNTEAFFGQGTRLTVV.

The rearrangement uses TRBV19 and TRBJ2-2, with 9 positions matching TRBD2. J lost 4 bases, V lost 6 bases, and 6 bases had no gene match. This CDR3 spans 15 amino acids. Germline CDR1 is LNHDA and CDR2 is SQIVND (reference sequence). The CDR3 is CASRPSGITTGELFF. The CDR3 DNA reads as TGTGCCAGTAGGCCTAGCGGGATAACCACCGGGGAGCTGTTTTTT. The whole variable domain, remainder taken from reference TRBV19 and TRBJ2-2, is DGGITQSPKYLFRKEGQNVTLSCEQNLNHDAMYWYRQDPGQGLRLIYYSQIVNDFQKGDIAEGYSVSREKKESFPLTVTSAQKNPTAFYLCASRPSGITTGELFFGEGSRLTVL.

This chain connects TRBV19 to TRBJ1-5, with TRBD1 matching 10 bases. CDR1 and CDR2 (germline): LNHDA, SQIVND (reference sequence). CDR3 size: 15 residues. The ends lost 1 base at V and 4 bases at J; junction bases unmatched: 1. For the CDR3, the DNA is TGTGCCAGTAGTATAGGGGACAGGGGTAATCAGCCCCAGCATTTT. Translated: CASSIGDRGNQPQHF.

The rearrangement uses TRBV29-1 and TRBJ1-1, with D possibly matching TRBD1 (5 bases). Trimming took 1 base from V and 3 from J, leaving 24 bases between them. The CDR3 contains 18 residues. CDR1 and CDR2 (germline): SQVTM, ANQGSEA. CDR3 region: CSVEGRSRGGTVDTEAFF. The CDR3 DNA reads TGCAGCGTTGAAGGGAGATCGAGGGGAGGTACGGTAGACACTGAAGCTTTCTTT.

The chain combines TRBV4-2 with TRBJ2-2; 12 bases fit TRBD2. Trimming cost V 1 base and J 7 bases; bases outside gene matches: 4. The CDR3 consists of 16 residues. CDR1 and CDR2 from the germline V gene are LGHNA and YNFKEQ. CDR3 amino acids: CASSQGLAGVDGELFF. CDR3 DNA: TGTGCCAGCAGCCAAGGACTAGCGGGAGTAGACGGGGAGCTGTTTTTT.

V usage is TRBV15 and J usage is TRBJ2-7, with 9 bases aligning to TRBD1. The germline V gene encodes CDR1 LNHNV and CDR2 YYDKDF (reference sequence). Germline trimming cut 1 base from V and 4 bases from J; bases unmatched to any gene: 5. The CDR3 loop spans 15 amino acids. The CDR3 DNA reads TGTGCCACCAGCAGAGGGGGGGGGACAGGGTACGAGCAGTACTTC. Translation gives CATSRGGGTGYEQYF.

The J gene is TRBJ2-7, the V gene TRBV4-1, with D unclear. CDR1 is MGHRA and CDR2 is YSYEKL in the germline V gene. The CDR3 has 17 amino acids. V lost 1 base and J 4 bases, leaving 20 bases between the germline ends. DNA for the CDR3: TGCGCCAGCAGCCAAGTGGTGTCTGGCTCCTCGGGTTACGAGCAGTACTTC. Translated: CASSQVVSGSSGYEQYF.

The V gene is TRBV7-9, the J gene TRBJ2-5, with D maybe TRBD2 (5 bases). CDR3 length: 15 residues. Germline loops: CDR1 SEHNR, CDR2 FQNEAQ (reference sequence). Between the trimmed V and J ends, which lost 2 bases and 0 bases, there was a span of 10 bases. CDR3 coding DNA: TGTGCCAGCAGCTTATACGGGCGGGACCAAGAGACCCAGTACTTC. Amino acids: CASSLYGRDQETQYF. Together with reference TRBV7-9 and TRBJ2-5, the CDR3 gives the full variable domain: DTGVSQNPRHKITKRGQNVTFRCDPISEHNRLYWYRQTLGQGPEFLTYFQNEAQLEKSRLLSDRFSAERPKGSFSTLEIQRTEQGDSAMYLCASSLYGRDQETQYFGPGTRLLVL.

The J gene is TRBJ2-1, the V gene TRBV9; D is perhaps TRBD1 or TRBD2 (5 bases each). The V and J ends lost 3 bases and 7 bases respectively, with 11 bases between them. The CDR3 covers 13 residues. Germline loops: CDR1 SGDLS, CDR2 YYNGEE. The CDR3 DNA is TGTGCCAGCAGCGCCCGGGACGCTAATGAGCAGTTCTTC. Protein: CASSARDANEQFF.